These T cell receptor beta chains were read from a single sample in a study of beta chain features in type 1 diabetes. Measured with immunoSEQ multiplex PCR; TCRdb has only the in-frame clones, and not every one. The table shows 400,000 to 550,000 clones, with 9.5% to 12% occurring only once. Sequencing was done on a sample of naive CD4+ T cells from blood. These receptors all stem from a woman aged 18-29 years in good health. CDR3s include the opening cysteine and the closing phenylalanine or tryptophan. The order of the fields is J gene, D gene, V gene, clone size, CDR3 DNA, CDR3 protein. D genes are given only for firm matches. Size is stated for part of the rows, as once, few or many counts, or as a class when the clone is expanded.

>TRBJ1-2|TRBD1|TRBV6-6|-
TGTGCCGCCCGACAGGGGATAAACTATGGCTACACCTTC
CAARQGINYGYTF
>TRBJ2-3|-|TRBV7-8|-
TGTGCCAGCAGGGGACGGAGCACAGATACGCAGTATTTT
CASRGRSTDTQYF
>TRBJ2-5|TRBD2|TRBV18|few
TGTGCCAGCTCACCACCGACTAGCGGGGACCAAGAGACCCAGTACTTC
CASSPPTSGDQETQYF
>TRBJ2-3|-|TRBV5-1|few
TGCGCCAGCAGCTTGGTCCCGGCAGATACGCAGTATTTT
CASSLVPADTQYF
>TRBJ2-3|-|TRBV5-1|-
TGCGCCAGCAGCTTTATCTTAGAAAGCACAGATACGCAGTATTTT
CASSFILESTDTQYF
>TRBJ1-3|-|TRBV27|few
TGTGCCAGCCGGGGCCGCCGGGACACCATATATTTT
CASRGRRDTIYF
>TRBJ2-4|TRBD1|TRBV4-1|few
TGCGCCAGCAGCGAAGGACAGGGGAGGTCCAAAAACATTCAGTACTTC
CASSEGQGRSKNIQYF
>TRBJ1-1|-|TRBV30|few
TGTGCCTGGAGTGTAAACAGGGCTAACACTGAAGCTTTCTTT
CAWSVNRANTEAFF
>TRBJ2-4|-|TRBV4-2|-
TGTGCCAGCAGCCAAGGCAGGGAAAGAGACATTCAGTACTTC
CASSQGRERDIQYF
>TRBJ1-1|-|TRBV7-9|-
TGTGCCAGCAGCTTACAAGGTCCGAACACTGAAGCTTTCTTT
CASSLQGPNTEAFF
>TRBJ2-1|-|TRBV11-3|-
TGTGCCAGCAGCTTATCGGCAGACAATTACAATGAGCAGTTCTTC
CASSLSADNYNEQFF
>TRBJ2-5|-|TRBV4-3|few
TGCGCCAGCAGCCAAGTGTGGGGCGGGGCGGAGACCCAGTACTTC
CASSQVWGGAETQYF
>TRBJ1-2|-|TRBV5-4|-
TGTGCCAGCAGCTTTCTAGGTAGTTACTATGGCTACACCTTC
CASSFLGSYYGYTF
>TRBJ2-4|-|TRBV7-2|few
TGTGCCAGCAGCCCCCGTAGGGCCAAAAACATTCAGTACTTC
CASSPRRAKNIQYF
>TRBJ2-1|TRBD1|TRBV29-1|-
TGCAGCGCAAAGGGGGCGGTGGCCTACAATGAGCAGTTCTTC
CSAKGAVAYNEQFF
>TRBJ2-7|-|TRBV7-9|-
TGTGCCAGCAGCGTATTAACAGGGAAGCACGAGCAGTACTTC
CASSVLTGKHEQYF
>TRBJ1-1|-|TRBV6-5|-
TGTGCCAGCAGTTCCCCCTCGGCTGCGGGCACTGAAGCTTTCTTT
CASSSPSAAGTEAFF
>TRBJ1-2|-|TRBV19|few
TGTGCCAGTAGTATTACCGCAGGGAACTATGGCTACACCTTC
CASSITAGNYGYTF
>TRBJ2-7|TRBD2|TRBV15|few
TGTGCCACCTCAAGGGGGACTAGCGGGAGTTGGTACGAGCAGTACTTC
CATSRGTSGSWYEQYF
>TRBJ1-2|-|TRBV2|few
TGTGCCAGCAGTGAAAGGGAGCCGGTATATTATGGCTACACCTTC
CASSEREPVYYGYTF
>TRBJ2-5|TRBD2|TRBV30|many
TGTGCCTGGACGACTAGCGGGACCCAGTACTTC
CAWTTSGTQYF
>TRBJ1-1|-|TRBV10-3|few
TGTGCCATCAGTGGGCAGGTAACGAACACTGAAGCTTTCTTT
CAISGQVTNTEAFF
>TRBJ2-7|-|TRBV29-1|few
TGCAGCGTTGGTGTGTCGACAACCTACGAGCAGTACTTC
CSVGVSTTYEQYF
>TRBJ1-2|-|TRBV2|-
TGTGCCAGCAGAAGCCCCGGGGGCGGCTATGGCTACACCTTC
CASRSPGGGYGYTF
>TRBJ1-1|TRBD1|TRBV19|few
TGTGCCAGTACCCCCGACAGGGTTGGAACTGAAGCTTTCTTT
CASTPDRVGTEAFF
>TRBJ2-6|-|TRBV4-2|-
TGTGCCAGCAGCCAAGGTGGTTTGGGAATATTAGGGGCCAACGTCCTGACTTTC
CASSQGGLGILGANVLTF
>TRBJ2-4|-|TRBV25-1|-
TGTGCCAGCAGTGATTCTGGGCCCGCCAAAAACATTCAGTACTTC
CASSDSGPAKNIQYF
>TRBJ2-1|-|TRBV5-6|once
TGTGCCAGCAGCTTGGCGGGCAATGAGCAGTTCTTC
CASSLAGNEQFF
>TRBJ1-4|-|TRBV18|-
TGTGCCAGCTCACCGGGGACAACTAATGAAAAACTGTTTTTT
CASSPGTTNEKLFF
>TRBJ2-2|-|TRBV29-1|few
TGCAGCGTGCAGACTCCTGGTAGGCCGAACACCGGGGAGCTGTTTTTT
CSVQTPGRPNTGELFF
>TRBJ2-1|-|TRBV15|-
TGTGCCACCAGCAGGACAGTGAGCTCCTACAATGAGCAGTTCTTC
CATSRTVSSYNEQFF
>TRBJ2-7|-|TRBV7-2|-
TGTGCCAGCAGCTTAAGTGGAGGGGGCGACTCCTACGAGCAGTACTTC
CASSLSGGGDSYEQYF
>TRBJ2-1|TRBD2|TRBV11-2|-
TGTGCCAGCAGCCGGACTAGCTTGTACAATGAGCAGTTCTTC
CASSRTSLYNEQFF
>TRBJ2-5|-|TRBV7-3|few
TGTGCCAGCAGCTCAGATCAAGAGACCCAGTACTTC
CASSSDQETQYF